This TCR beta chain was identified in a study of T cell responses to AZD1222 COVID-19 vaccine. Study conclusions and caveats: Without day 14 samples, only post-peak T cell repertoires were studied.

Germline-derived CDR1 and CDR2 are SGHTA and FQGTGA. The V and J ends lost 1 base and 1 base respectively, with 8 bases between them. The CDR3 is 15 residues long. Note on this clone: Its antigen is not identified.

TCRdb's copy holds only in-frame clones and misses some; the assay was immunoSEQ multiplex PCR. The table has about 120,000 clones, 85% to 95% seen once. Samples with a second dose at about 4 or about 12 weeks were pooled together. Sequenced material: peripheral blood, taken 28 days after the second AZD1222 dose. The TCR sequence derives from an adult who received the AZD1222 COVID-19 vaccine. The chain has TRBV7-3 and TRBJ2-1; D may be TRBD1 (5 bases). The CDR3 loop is CASSLRGGSYNEQFF. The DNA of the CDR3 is TGTGCCAGCAGCTTAAGGGGCGGATCCTACAATGAGCAGTTCTTC.